This paragraph covers one TCR beta chain sequence. This sample also contains other DNA sequences that code for the same CDR3. This record belongs to a study of CD8+ T cells in alopecia areata. Stated treatment: oral pan-JAK inhibitor, 5-10 mg twice daily. Sorting separated CD4+ and CD8+ T cells out of PBMCs. TCR sequencing used cDNA made by reverse transcription of extracted RNA. Sequencing used immunoSEQ multiplex PCR; TCRdb keeps in-frame clones, though not all of them. This table has about 200,000 clones, roughly 60% appearing once. This material consisted of CD4+ T cells sorted from blood, taken at week 24, from a patient treated with tofacitinib. This TCR was recovered from a human donor with alopecia areata.

The CDR3 DNA reads as TGTGCCAGCAGTCCTCACTACGAGCAGTACTTC. Translating it yields CASSPHYEQYF. V usage is TRBV27 and J usage is TRBJ2-7; D is unresolved. The CDR3 runs 11 residues. CDR1 MNHEY and CDR2 SMNVEV come from the germline V gene (reference sequence). Trimming took off 5 bases at V and 3 bases at J, with 5 bases between the two ends.